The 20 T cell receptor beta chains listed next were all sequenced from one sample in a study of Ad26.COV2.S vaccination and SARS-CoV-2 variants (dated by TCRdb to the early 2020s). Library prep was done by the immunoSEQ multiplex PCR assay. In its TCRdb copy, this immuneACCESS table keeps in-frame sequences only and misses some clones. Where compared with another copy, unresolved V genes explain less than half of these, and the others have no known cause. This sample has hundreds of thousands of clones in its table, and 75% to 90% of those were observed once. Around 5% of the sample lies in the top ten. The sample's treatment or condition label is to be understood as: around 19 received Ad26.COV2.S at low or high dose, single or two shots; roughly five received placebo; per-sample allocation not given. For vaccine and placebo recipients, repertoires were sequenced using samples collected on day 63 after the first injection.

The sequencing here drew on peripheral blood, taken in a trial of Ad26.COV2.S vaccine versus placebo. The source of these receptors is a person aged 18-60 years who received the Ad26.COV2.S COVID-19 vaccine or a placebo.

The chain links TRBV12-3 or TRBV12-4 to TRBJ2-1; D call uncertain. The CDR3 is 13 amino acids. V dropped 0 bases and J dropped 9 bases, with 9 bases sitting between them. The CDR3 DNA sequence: TGTGCCAGCAGTTTAGCGGGGTGGGGTGAGCAGTTCTTC. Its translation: CASSLAGWGEQFF.

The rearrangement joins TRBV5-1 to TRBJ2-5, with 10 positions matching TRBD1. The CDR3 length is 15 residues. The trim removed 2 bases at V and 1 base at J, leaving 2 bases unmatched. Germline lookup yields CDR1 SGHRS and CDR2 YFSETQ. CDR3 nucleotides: TGCGCCAGCAGCTTAGGGACAGGGGTCCAAGAGACCCAGTACTTC. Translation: CASSLGTGVQETQYF.

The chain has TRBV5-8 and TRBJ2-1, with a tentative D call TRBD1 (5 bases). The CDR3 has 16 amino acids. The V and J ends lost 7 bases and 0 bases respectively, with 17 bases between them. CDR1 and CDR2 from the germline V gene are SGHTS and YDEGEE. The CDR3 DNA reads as TGTGCCAGCGGCAAAGGGGTTCCGAGCTCCTACAATGAGCAGTTCTTC. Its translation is CASGKGVPSSYNEQFF.

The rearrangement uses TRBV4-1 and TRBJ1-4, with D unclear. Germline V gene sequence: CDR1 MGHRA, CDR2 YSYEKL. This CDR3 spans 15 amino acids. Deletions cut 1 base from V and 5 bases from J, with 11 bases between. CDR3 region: CASSQVPGSNEKLFF. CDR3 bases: TGCGCCAGCAGCCAAGTCCCAGGATCCAATGAAAAACTGTTTTTT.

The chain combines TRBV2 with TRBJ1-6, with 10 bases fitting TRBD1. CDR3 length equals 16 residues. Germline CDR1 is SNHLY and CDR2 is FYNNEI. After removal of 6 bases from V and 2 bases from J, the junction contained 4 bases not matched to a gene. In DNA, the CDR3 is TGTGCCAGCAGGAGGGACAGGGGTACCTATAATTCACCCCTCCACTTT. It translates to CASRRDRGTYNSPLHF.

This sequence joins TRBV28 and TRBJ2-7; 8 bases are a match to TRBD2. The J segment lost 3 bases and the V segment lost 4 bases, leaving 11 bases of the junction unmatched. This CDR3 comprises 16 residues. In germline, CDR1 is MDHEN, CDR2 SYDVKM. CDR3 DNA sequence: TGTGCCAGCAGTTCCCATAAGGGACTAGGAAACTACGAGCAGTACTTC. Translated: CASSSHKGLGNYEQYF.

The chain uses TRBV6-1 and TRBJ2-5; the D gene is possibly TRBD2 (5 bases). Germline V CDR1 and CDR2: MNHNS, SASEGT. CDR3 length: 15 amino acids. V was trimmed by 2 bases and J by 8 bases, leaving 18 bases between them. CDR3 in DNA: TGTGCCAGCAGTGAACCCCCTAGCCGACCGGGAACCCAGTACTTC. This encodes CASSEPPSRPGTQYF.

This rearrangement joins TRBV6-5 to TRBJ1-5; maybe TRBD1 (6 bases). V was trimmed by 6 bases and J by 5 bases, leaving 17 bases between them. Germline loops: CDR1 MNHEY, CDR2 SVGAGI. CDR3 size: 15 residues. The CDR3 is CASRKDRAGDQPQHF. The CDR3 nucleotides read TGTGCCAGCAGAAAGGACAGAGCGGGAGATCAGCCCCAGCATTTT.

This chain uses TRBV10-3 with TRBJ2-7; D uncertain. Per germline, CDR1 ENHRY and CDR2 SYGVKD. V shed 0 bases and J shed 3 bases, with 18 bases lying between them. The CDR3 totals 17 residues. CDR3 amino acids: CAISESTPDTSFYEQYF. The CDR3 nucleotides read TGTGCCATCAGTGAGTCGACCCCGGATACAAGTTTCTACGAGCAGTACTTC.

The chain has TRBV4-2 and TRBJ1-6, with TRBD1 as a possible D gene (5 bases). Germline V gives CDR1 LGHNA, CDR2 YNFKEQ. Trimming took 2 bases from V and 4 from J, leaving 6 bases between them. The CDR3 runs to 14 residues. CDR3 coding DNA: TGTGCCAGCAGCCAACAGGGATATAATTCACCCCTCCACTTT. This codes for CASSQQGYNSPLHF.

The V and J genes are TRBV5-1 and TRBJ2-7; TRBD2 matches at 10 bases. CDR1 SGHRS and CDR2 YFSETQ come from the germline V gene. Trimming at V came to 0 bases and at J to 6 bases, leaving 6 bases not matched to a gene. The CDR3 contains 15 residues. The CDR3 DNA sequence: TGCGCCAGCAGCTTGGCCTCTAGCGGGAGCCGCGAGCAGTACTTC. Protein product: CASSLASSGSREQYF.

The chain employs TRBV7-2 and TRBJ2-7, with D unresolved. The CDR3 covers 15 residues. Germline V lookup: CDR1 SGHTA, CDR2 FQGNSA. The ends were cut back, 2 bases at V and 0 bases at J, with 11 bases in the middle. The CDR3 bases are TGTGCCAGCAGCTTATCCAGGCAGGCCTCCTACGAGCAGTACTTC. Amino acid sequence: CASSLSRQASYEQYF.

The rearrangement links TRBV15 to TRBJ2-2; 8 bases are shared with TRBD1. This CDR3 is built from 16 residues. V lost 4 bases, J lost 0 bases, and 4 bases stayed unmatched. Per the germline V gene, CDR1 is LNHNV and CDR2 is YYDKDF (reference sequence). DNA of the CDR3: TGTGCCACCAGCACAAGGACAGGGCCGAACACCGGGGAGCTGTTTTTT. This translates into CATSTRTGPNTGELFF.

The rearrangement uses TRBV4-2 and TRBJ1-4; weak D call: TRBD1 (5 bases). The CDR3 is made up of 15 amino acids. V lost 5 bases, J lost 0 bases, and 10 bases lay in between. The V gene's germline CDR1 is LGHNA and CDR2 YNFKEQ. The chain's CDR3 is CASSSRGPTNEKLFF. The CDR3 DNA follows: TGTGCCAGCAGCAGCCGGGGCCCAACTAATGAAAAACTGTTTTTT.

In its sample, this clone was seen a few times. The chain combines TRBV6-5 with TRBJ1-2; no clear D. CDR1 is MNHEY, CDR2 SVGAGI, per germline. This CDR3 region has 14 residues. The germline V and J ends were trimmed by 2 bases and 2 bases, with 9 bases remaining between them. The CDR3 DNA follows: TGTGCCAGCAGTTACACTTCAGGAAACTATGGCTACACCTTC. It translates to CASSYTSGNYGYTF.

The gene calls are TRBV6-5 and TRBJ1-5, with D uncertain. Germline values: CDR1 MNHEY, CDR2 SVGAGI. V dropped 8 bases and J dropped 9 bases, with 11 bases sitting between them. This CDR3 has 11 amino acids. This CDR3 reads CASADTRPQHF. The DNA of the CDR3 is TGTGCCAGCGCTGACACACGGCCCCAGCATTTT.

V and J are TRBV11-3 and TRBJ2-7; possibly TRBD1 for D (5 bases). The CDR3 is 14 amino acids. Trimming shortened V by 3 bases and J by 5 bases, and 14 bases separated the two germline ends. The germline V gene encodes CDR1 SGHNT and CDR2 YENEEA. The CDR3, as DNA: TGTGCCAGCAGCTTGGGGCAGAGTCAAAACGAGCAGTACTTC. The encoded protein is CASSLGQSQNEQYF.

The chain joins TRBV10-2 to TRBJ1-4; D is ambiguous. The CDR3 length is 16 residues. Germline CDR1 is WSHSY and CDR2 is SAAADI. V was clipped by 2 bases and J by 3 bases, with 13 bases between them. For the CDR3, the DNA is TGCGCCAGCAGTGAGAAGAGGGAGAGGCCTAATGAAAAACTGTTTTTT. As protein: CASSEKRERPNEKLFF.

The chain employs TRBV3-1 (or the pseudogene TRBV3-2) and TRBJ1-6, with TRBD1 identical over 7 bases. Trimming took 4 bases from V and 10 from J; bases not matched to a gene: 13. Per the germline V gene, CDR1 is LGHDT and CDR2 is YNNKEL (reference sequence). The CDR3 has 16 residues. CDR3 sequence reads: CASSRAMTGQGSPLHF. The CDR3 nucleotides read TGTGCCAGCAGCCGAGCCATGACAGGGCAAGGCTCACCCCTCCACTTT.

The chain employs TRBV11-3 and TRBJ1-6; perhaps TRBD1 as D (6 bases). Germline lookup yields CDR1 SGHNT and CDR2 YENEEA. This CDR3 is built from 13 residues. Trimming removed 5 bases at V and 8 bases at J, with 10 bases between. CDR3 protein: CASSGGGDSPLHF. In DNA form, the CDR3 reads TGTGCCAGCAGCGGGGGGGGCGATTCACCCCTCCACTTT. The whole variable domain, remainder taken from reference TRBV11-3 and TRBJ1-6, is EAGVVQSPRYKIIEKKQPVAFWCNPISGHNTLYWYLQNLGQGPELLIRYENEEAVDDSQLPKDRFSAERLKGVDSTLKIQPAELGDSAVYLCASSGGGDSPLHFGNGTRLTVT.